Shown below are 23 T cell receptor beta chains from a single sample sequenced in a study of T cell changes during pregnancy in multiple sclerosis. Profiling relied on immunoSEQ multiplex PCR, and the TCRdb table lists in-frame clones only, not all of them. The sample holds tens of thousands of clones, about 93% seen once. The specimen comprised peripheral blood, sampled in the first trimester of pregnancy. These receptors all stem from a female donor in good health, enrolled as a control in a pregnancy study.

DNA of the CDR3: TGTGCCAGCAGCTTAGATTTGGGGGCGAGTGCGGCTTTCTTT. Its protein product is CASSLDLGASAAFF. This rearrangement joins TRBV7-9 to TRBJ1-1; D may be TRBD1 (6 bases). The ends were cut back, 1 base at V and 11 bases at J, with 17 bases in the middle. The germline CDR1 and CDR2 sequences are SEHNR and FQNEAQ (reference sequence). The CDR3 loop spans 14 amino acids.

The rearrangement joins TRBV27 to TRBJ2-2, with 9 bases aligning to TRBD1. Unmatched junction bases numbered 15, after V lost 6 bases and J lost 4 bases. The V gene's germline CDR1 is MNHEY and CDR2 SMNVEV (reference sequence). This CDR3 has 18 residues. The CDR3 DNA follows: TGTGCCAGCAGGCTCCAGGGACAGGGCCGACGAGGCACCGGGGAGCTGTTTTTT. Protein: CASRLQGQGRRGTGELFF.

This chain uses TRBV27 with TRBJ2-7, with D possibly matching TRBD1 (5 bases). Germline V gives CDR1 MNHEY, CDR2 SMNVEV (reference sequence). The CDR3 runs to 17 residues. V was clipped by 5 bases and J by 1 base, with 21 bases between them. The chain's CDR3 is CASSPRPVSRTSYEQYF. The CDR3 nucleotides read TGTGCCAGCAGTCCACGGCCCGTATCGCGGACATCCTACGAGCAGTACTTC.

V and J are TRBV5-1 and TRBJ2-3, with TRBD2 identical over 10 bases. CDR3 size: 16 residues. Germline lookup yields CDR1 SGHRS and CDR2 YFSETQ. V trimming: 4 bases; J trimming: 2 bases; junction bases outside the gene matches: 7. CDR3 sequence: CASSIGTSEFTDTQYF. The CDR3 DNA follows: TGCGCCAGCAGCATCGGGACTAGCGAGTTCACAGATACGCAGTATTTT.

V is TRBV7-9 and J is TRBJ2-3; D remains ambiguous. The germline CDR1 and CDR2 sequences are SEHNR and FQNEAQ (reference sequence). This CDR3 region has 13 residues. The V end was cut by 2 bases, the J end by 5 bases, with 8 bases between. CDR3 residues: CASSLLERDTQYF. Here the CDR3 DNA reads TGTGCCAGCAGCTTACTGGAGAGAGATACGCAGTATTTT.

The J gene is TRBJ2-3, the V gene TRBV6-1; unclear D gene. The CDR3 spans 14 residues. CDR1 and CDR2 (germline): MNHNS, SASEGT. The ends were cut back, 0 bases at V and 3 bases at J, with 7 bases in the middle. Here the CDR3 reads CASSEAYRTDTQYF. In nucleotides, the CDR3 is TGTGCCAGCAGTGAAGCGTACAGAACAGATACGCAGTATTTT.

This clone was picked up one time. This chain connects TRBV29-1 to TRBJ2-7; TRBD2 might be the D (6 bases). The germline V gene has CDR1 SQVTM and CDR2 ANQGSEA. The CDR3 is 16 residues long. With 1 base removed from V and 2 bases from J, the gap between germline ends came to 18 bases. In nucleotides, the CDR3 is TGCAGCGTTGAAGGAGGTGAGGCTAGCGCCGCCTACGAGCAGTACTTC. Amino acids: CSVEGGEASAAYEQYF.

The chain links TRBV29-1 to TRBJ2-1; 8 bases line up with TRBD2. The V segment lost 7 bases and the J segment 7 bases; nucleotides outside the gene matches: 15. This CDR3 region has 15 residues. Looked up from germline, CDR1 is SQVTM and CDR2 is ANQGSEA. CDR3 nucleotides: TGCAGCGCCGGGACTAGGGGAATGGGTGGTAATGAGCAGTTCTTC. Translated, it gives CSAGTRGMGGNEQFF.

The chain links TRBV27 to TRBJ1-1, with D possibly TRBD1 on 6 matching bases. Germline CDR1 reads MNHEY; CDR2 reads SMNVEV (reference sequence). Trimming removed 6 bases at V and 6 bases at J, with 23 bases between. This CDR3 spans 16 amino acids. CDR3 nucleotides: TGTGCCAGCAGCTATACAGGGAAAACTCGATGGCCTGAAGCTTTCTTT. Protein: CASSYTGKTRWPEAFF.

CDR3 sequence reads: CSAINYEQYF. As DNA, the CDR3 is TGCAGTGCTATTAACTACGAGCAGTACTTC. The chain has TRBV20-1 and TRBJ2-7; D unclear. This CDR3 is 10 amino acids long. CDR1 is DFQATT, CDR2 SNEGSKA, per germline (reference sequence). The V gene lost 4 bases and the J gene lost 3 bases, with 4 bases spanning the gap.

The V call is TRBV19, the J call TRBJ2-7; D possibly corresponds to TRBD2 (5 bases). Deletions cut 5 bases from V and 3 bases from J, with 14 bases between. This CDR3 spans 14 amino acids. In germline, CDR1 is LNHDA, CDR2 SQIVND (reference sequence). This CDR3 is CASSLRAGYYEQYF. CDR3 nucleotide sequence: TGTGCCAGTAGTCTCCGCGCGGGTTACTACGAGCAGTACTTC. The variable domain in full, with the rest retrieved from reference TRBV19 and TRBJ2-7, is DGGITQSPKYLFRKEGQNVTLSCEQNLNHDAMYWYRQDPGQGLRLIYYSQIVNDFQKGDIAEGYSVSREKKESFPLTVTSAQKNPTAFYLCASSLRAGYYEQYFGPGTRLTVT.

The gene calls are TRBV27 and TRBJ1-1, with a tentative D call TRBD1 (6 bases). V dropped 2 bases and J dropped 8 bases, with 12 bases sitting between them. CDR3 length: 13 residues. CDR1 and CDR2 from the germline V gene are MNHEY and SMNVEV (reference sequence). In nucleotides, the CDR3 is TGTGCCAGCAGTTTAGAACAGGGTTTCGAAGCTTTCTTT. It yields the protein CASSLEQGFEAFF.

This clone was observed a few times. The chain is built from TRBV19 and TRBJ1-4; 9 nucleotides agree with TRBD1. Losses at the gene ends were 3 bases for V and 6 bases for J; bases not matched to a gene: 2. The CDR3 is 14 residues long. Germline values: CDR1 LNHDA, CDR2 SQIVND (reference sequence). CDR3 nucleotides: TGTGCCAGTAGTATTGGGACAGGGTATGAAAAACTGTTTTTT. Its protein is CASSIGTGYEKLFF.

The chain uses TRBV9 and TRBJ2-5, with TRBD1 matching 8 bases. After removal of 8 bases from V and 5 bases from J, the junction contained 8 bases not matched to a gene. Germline V gives CDR1 SGDLS, CDR2 YYNGEE. The CDR3 extends over 13 amino acids. The CDR3 nucleotides are TGTGCCAGGAAGGACAGGGCGGGGGAGACCCAGTACTTC. Its protein product is CARKDRAGETQYF. Drawing the rest from reference TRBV9 and TRBJ2-5, the complete variable domain is DSGVTQTPKHLITATGQRVTLRCSPRSGDLSVYWYQQSLDQGLQFLIQYYNGEERAKGNILERFSAQQFPDLHSELNLSSLELGDSALYFCARKDRAGETQYFGPGTRLLVL.

The J gene is TRBJ2-1, the V gene TRBV19; TRBD2 matches at 7 bases. V gave up 5 bases and J gave up 1 base; unmatched junction bases: 2. The CDR3 contains 14 residues. From germline, CDR1 is LNHDA and CDR2 SQIVND (reference sequence). The CDR3 spells CASSASGSYNEQFF. The CDR3 DNA follows: TGTGCCAGTAGTGCTAGCGGATCCTACAATGAGCAGTTCTTC.

The rearrangement joins TRBV6-1 to TRBJ1-1; tentative D call: TRBD1 (6 bases). V lost 10 bases, J lost 6 bases, and 21 bases lay in between. The CDR3 covers 14 residues. In germline, CDR1 is MNHNS, CDR2 SASEGT. This chain's CDR3 is CAILGSKGVAEAFF. CDR3 in DNA: TGTGCCATTCTGGGGTCGAAGGGGGTAGCTGAAGCTTTCTTT.

This clone occurred a few times. The chain joins TRBV10-3 to TRBJ1-1; D may be TRBD1 (5 bases). From germline, CDR1 is ENHRY and CDR2 SYGVKD. Trimming took 11 bases from V and 0 from J, leaving 10 bases between them. The CDR3 is 12 amino acids. CDR3 nucleotides: TGTGCCGTCTCGGGGGTGAACACTGAAGCTTTCTTT. Translating it yields CAVSGVNTEAFF.

The chain joins TRBV30 to TRBJ1-1; the D is unclear. With 1 base removed from V and 4 bases from J, the gap between germline ends came to 4 bases. CDR3 length: 11 residues. Germline V gene data show CDR1 as GTSNPN and CDR2 as SVGIG (reference sequence). This CDR3 reads CAWSESTEAFF. CDR3 nucleotides: TGTGCCTGGAGTGAGAGCACTGAAGCTTTCTTT.

The chain employs TRBV6-6 and TRBJ2-7, with 8 bases aligning to TRBD2. CDR3 length: 13 residues. Germline CDR1 MNHNY, CDR2 SVGAGI (reference sequence). V lost 4 bases, J lost 10 bases, and 9 bases stayed unmatched. The CDR3 sequence is CASSSVPAGEQYF. The DNA of the CDR3 is TGTGCCAGCAGTTCCGTCCCAGCGGGAGAACAGTACTTC.

The chain recombines TRBV6-1 with TRBJ2-5; D remains ambiguous. In germline, CDR1 is MNHNS, CDR2 SASEGT. CDR3 length: 15 amino acids. V lost 3 bases and J 2 bases, leaving 13 bases between the germline ends. CDR3 sequence reads: CASSESISGQETQYF. CDR3 nucleotides: TGTGCCAGCAGTGAGTCAATCTCCGGGCAAGAGACCCAGTACTTC.

There are a few counts of this clone. The chain recombines TRBV7-6 with TRBJ1-3, with 8 bases aligning to TRBD1. There are 14 residues in the CDR3. V shed 5 bases, J shed 0 bases, and the junction held 0 bases outside the gene matches. Germline V CDR1 and CDR2: SGHVS, FNYEAQ. The CDR3 sequence is CASSTGGSGNTIYF. CDR3 nucleotide sequence: TGTGCCAGCAGCACAGGGGGCTCTGGAAACACCATATATTTT.

This chain links TRBV5-1 with TRBJ2-7; 7 nucleotides agree with TRBD1. CDR3 length: 15 amino acids. Germline CDR1 SGHRS, CDR2 YFSETQ. Unmatched junction bases numbered 11, after V lost 4 bases and J lost 4 bases. The DNA of the CDR3 is TGCGCCAGCAGCGACCCCGGGACAGTCCCGTACGAGCAGTACTTC. Translated: CASSDPGTVPYEQYF.

This CDR3 reads CASSERTGWNTEAFF. DNA of the CDR3: TGTGCCAGCAGTGAAAGGACAGGTTGGAACACTGAAGCTTTCTTT. V usage is TRBV2 and J usage is TRBJ1-1; 7 nucleotides line up with TRBD1. The CDR3 covers 15 residues. Germline CDR1 and CDR2: SNHLY and FYNNEI. After removal of 2 bases from V and 1 base from J, the junction contained 4 bases not matched to a gene.